Sequencing of this TCR beta chain was carried out in a study of blood T cell repertoires in COVID-19. Overall study: Samples of COVID-19 (acute and convalescent) were obtained from the United States, Italy and Spain.

Per the original methods: Reference gene primer amplification gave nucleated cell count estimates. Generated by immunoSEQ multiplex PCR, the TCRdb table keeps only in-frame clones and is missing some. V, J and clone size reflect that table, while D and trimming were determined from the DNA. The sample carries some 210,000 clones, around 82% recorded once. CDR3 length: 15 residues. Trimming cost V 0 bases and J 2 bases, with 10 bases left between them. Germline-derived CDR1 and CDR2 are MNHEY and SVGAGI. This clone has only one observation. The source of this sequence is a middle-aged woman with acute or convalescent COVID-19. Specimen: peripheral blood. The J gene is TRBJ1-1, the V gene TRBV6-5; unclear D gene. CDR3 in amino acids: CASSYSNALNTEAFF. The CDR3 DNA sequence: TGTGCCAGCAGTTACTCGAACGCACTCAACACTGAAGCTTTCTTT.